This entry features one TCR beta chain sequence. In germline, CDR1 is SGHTA, CDR2 FQGTGA. Deletions cut 1 base from V and 4 bases from J, with 13 bases between. The CDR3 is made up of 15 amino acids. This entry is derived from a study of blood T cell repertoires in COVID-19. Assay: immunoSEQ multiplex PCR; the TCRdb copy retains only in-frame clones and omits some. Of approximately 54,000 clones in the sample, about 86% are singletons; the top ten hold about 4.6%. The chain combines TRBV7-3 with TRBJ1-1; D might be TRBD1 (5 bases). This sequence was found in a man older than 75 with active COVID-19. The sequenced sample was peripheral blood. CDR3 sequence (DNA): TGTGCCAGCAGCTTAAATAGCGGGGGAAGCACTGAAGCTTTCTTT. The encoded protein is CASSLNSGGSTEAFF.